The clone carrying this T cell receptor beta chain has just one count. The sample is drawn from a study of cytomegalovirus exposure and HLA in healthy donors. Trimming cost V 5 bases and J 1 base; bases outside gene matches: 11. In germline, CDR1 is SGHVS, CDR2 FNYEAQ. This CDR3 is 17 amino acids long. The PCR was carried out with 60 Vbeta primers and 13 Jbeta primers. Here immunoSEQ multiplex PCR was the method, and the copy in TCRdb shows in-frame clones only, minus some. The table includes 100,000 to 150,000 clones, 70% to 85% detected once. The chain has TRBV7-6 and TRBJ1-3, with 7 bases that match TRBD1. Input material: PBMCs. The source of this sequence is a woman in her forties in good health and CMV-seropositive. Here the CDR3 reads CASSLDRRLISGNTIYF. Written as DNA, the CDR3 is TGTGCCAGCAGCCTGGACAGGCGCCTTATATCTGGAAACACCATATATTTT.